Listed below are T cell receptor beta chains from one sample, sequenced in a study of control samples from healthy donors and cancer patients. The table came from immunoSEQ multiplex PCR; TCRdb's copy has only in-frame clones and leaves some out. The sample includes tens of thousands of clones, less than 85% of them seen just once. Sequenced input: PBMCs. These receptors came from a man in his 70s with lung cancer. CDR3s include the opening cysteine and the closing phenylalanine or tryptophan. A D gene is named only where the DNA matches it firmly. Clone size appears in some rows only: once, few, many, or a class for an expanded clone.

J,D,size,V,DNA,CDR3
TRBJ1-1,NA,NA,TRBV28,TGTGCCAGCCGACAGGTGGGGGCTGAAGCTTTCTTT,CASRQVGAEAFF
TRBJ2-4,NA,NA,TRBV10-1,TGCGCCAGCAGTGAGTCGAGGGGAGACGGAAACATTCAGTACTTC,CASSESRGDGNIQYF
TRBJ1-4,NA,few,TRBV5-6,TGTGCCAGCAGTTCGGGACTCCTCACAACTAATGAAAAACTGTTTTTT,CASSSGLLTTNEKLFF
TRBJ2-5,NA,NA,TRBV12-5,TGTGCTAGTGGTGGACCGGAGGGGACCCAGTACTTC,CASGGPEGTQYF
TRBJ2-6,NA,NA,TRBV7-6,TGTGCCAGCAGCTTAAAGGCAGGGTCGGGGGCCAACGTCCTGACTTTC,CASSLKAGSGANVLTF
TRBJ1-5,TRBD1,NA,TRBV27,TGTGCCAGCAGGTCTCTCCGGGACAGGGGTATCGGCAATCAGCCCCAGCATTTT,CASRSLRDRGIGNQPQHF
TRBJ2-7,NA,NA,TRBV11-3,TGTGCCAGCAGCTTAGGGACGGCGAGCTCCTACGAGCAGTACTTC,CASSLGTASSYEQYF
TRBJ2-3,TRBD2,NA,TRBV18,TGTGCCAGCTCACCCCCTAGCGGGGGACGGATTACGCAGTATTTT,CASSPPSGGRITQYF
TRBJ1-2,NA,NA,TRBV5-6,TGTGCCAGCAGCATATTGCAAACCTGGGGCTACACCTTC,CASSILQTWGYTF
TRBJ1-1,NA,NA,TRBV6-5,TGTGCCAGCAAACGCCCAGGGGAGAACACTGAAGCTTTCTTT,CASKRPGENTEAFF
TRBJ2-3,NA,NA,TRBV7-2,TGTGCCAGCAGCGACCAAGTCACAGATACGCAGTATTTT,CASSDQVTDTQYF
TRBJ1-2,NA,NA,TRBV7-8,TGTGCCAGCAGCCCGCCGGTTGTCCCCAAAGCTAACTATGGCTACACCTTC,CASSPPVVPKANYGYTF
TRBJ1-1,NA,NA,TRBV7-9,TGTGCCAGCAGCTTAGATGGGGGAAAGGGCACTGAAGCTTTCTTT,CASSLDGGKGTEAFF
TRBJ1-1,NA,NA,TRBV12-3/TRBV12-4,TGTGCCAGCAGCCGAGGGGGTGGCACTGAAGCTTTCTTT,CASSRGGGTEAFF
TRBJ2-1,NA,NA,TRBV7-2,TGTGCCAGCAGCTTGGAGCGGAATTACAATGAGCAGTTCTTC,CASSLERNYNEQFF
TRBJ2-7,NA,NA,TRBV29-1,TGCAGCGTGTCGGCAGGATACACCGAGCAGTACTTC,CSVSAGYTEQYF
TRBJ1-1,TRBD1,NA,TRBV5-1,TGCGCCAGCAGCAGAGACGGACAGGGAGAAACTGAAGCTTTCTTT,CASSRDGQGETEAFF
TRBJ2-3,TRBD2,NA,TRBV4-1,TGCGCCAGCAGCCAAGACGCTAGCGGGGGGGTAACAGATACGCAGTATTTT,CASSQDASGGVTDTQYF
TRBJ1-1,NA,once,TRBV19,TGTGCCAGTAGTGTTAACCTGAACACTGAAGCTTTCTTT,CASSVNLNTEAFF
TRBJ2-3,NA,few,TRBV4-1,TGCGCCAGCAGCCCCCATCTAGCAGATACGCAGTATTTT,CASSPHLADTQYF
TRBJ2-7,NA,NA,TRBV19,TGTGCCAGCGGTACAGGGACCTACGAGCAGTACTTC,CASGTGTYEQYF
TRBJ2-5,TRBD1,NA,TRBV7-9,TGTGCCAGCAGCACATACGACGGACAGGGGGTTACCCAGTACTTC,CASSTYDGQGVTQYF
TRBJ2-3,TRBD1,NA,TRBV19,TGTGCCAGTAGTCTAGGACAGGGTCAAGATACGCAGTATTTT,CASSLGQGQDTQYF
TRBJ1-1,NA,NA,TRBV10-1,TGCGCCAGCAGCCCCAGGTTGAACACTGAAGCTTTCTTT,CASSPRLNTEAFF
TRBJ2-7,TRBD2,NA,TRBV6-5,TGTGCCAGCAGTTACTCGATGGGGGGGTCCTACGAGCAGTACTTC,CASSYSMGGSYEQYF
TRBJ2-3,NA,once,TRBV27,TGTGCCAGCAGTTTTCAACCTCGACCTACAGATACGCAGTATTTT,CASSFQPRPTDTQYF
TRBJ2-7,NA,NA,TRBV3-1/TRBV3-2,TGTCCCAGCCGCCAGGGGGGGGGACGTCCCTACGAGCAGTACTTC,CPSRQGGGRPYEQYF
TRBJ2-7,TRBD1,NA,TRBV6-1,TGTGCCAGCAGGGAAGGGGGCAAGGACTACGAGCAGTACTTC,CASREGGKDYEQYF
TRBJ2-5,TRBD2,NA,TRBV28,TGTGCCAGCCTGGGAGGGAGGCAGAAGACCCAGTACTTC,CASLGGRQKTQYF
TRBJ1-1,TRBD1,few,TRBV25-1,TGTGCCAGCAGTGAATGGACAGGGGGGAACACTGAAGCTTTCTTT,CASSEWTGGNTEAFF
TRBJ1-4,NA,NA,TRBV30,TGTGCCTGGACTAAGACCATGGAGGCGGAAAAACTGTTTTTT,CAWTKTMEAEKLFF
TRBJ1-1,NA,NA,TRBV5-4,TGTGCCAGCAGCACCCAGAATGGGGTGGGGACTGAAGCTTTCTTT,CASSTQNGVGTEAFF
TRBJ2-5,TRBD1,NA,TRBV30,TGTGCCTGGCAGGGGGCCGGTCCAGAGACCCAGTACTTC,CAWQGAGPETQYF
TRBJ1-2,NA,once,TRBV7-2,TGTGCCAGCAGCTTTCCCCGGGCCACCTATGGCTACACCTTC,CASSFPRATYGYTF
TRBJ2-3,TRBD2,NA,TRBV15,TGTGCCACTCGCGGGGGGCGGGGAGCAGATACGCAGTATTTT,CATRGGRGADTQYF